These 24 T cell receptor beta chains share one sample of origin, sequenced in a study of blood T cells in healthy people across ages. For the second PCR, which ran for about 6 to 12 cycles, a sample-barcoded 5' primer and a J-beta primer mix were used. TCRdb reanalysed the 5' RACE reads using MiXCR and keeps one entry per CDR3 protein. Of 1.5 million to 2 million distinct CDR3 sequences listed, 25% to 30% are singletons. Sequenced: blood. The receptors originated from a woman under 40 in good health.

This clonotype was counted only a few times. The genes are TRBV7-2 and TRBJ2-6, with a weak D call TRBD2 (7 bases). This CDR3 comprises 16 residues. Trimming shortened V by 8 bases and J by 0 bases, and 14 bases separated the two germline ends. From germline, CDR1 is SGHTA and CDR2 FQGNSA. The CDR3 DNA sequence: TGTGCCAGCGGGGGGGGCCGTAGCTCTGGGGCCAACGTCCTGACTTTC. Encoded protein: CASGGGRSSGANVLTF.

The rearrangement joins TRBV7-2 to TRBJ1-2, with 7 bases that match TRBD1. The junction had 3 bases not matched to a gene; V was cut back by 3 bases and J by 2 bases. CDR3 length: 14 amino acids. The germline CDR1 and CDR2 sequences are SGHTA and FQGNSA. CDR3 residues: CASSFQQGNYGYTF. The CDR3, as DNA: TGTGCCAGCAGCTTCCAACAGGGGAACTATGGCTACACCTTC.

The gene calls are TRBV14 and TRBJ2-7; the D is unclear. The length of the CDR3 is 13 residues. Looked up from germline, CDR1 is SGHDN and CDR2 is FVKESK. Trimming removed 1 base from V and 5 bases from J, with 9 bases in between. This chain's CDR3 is CASSQAASHEQYF. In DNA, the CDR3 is TGTGCCAGCAGCCAAGCGGCTTCCCACGAGCAGTACTTC.

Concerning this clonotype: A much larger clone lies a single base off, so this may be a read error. The DNA for the CDR3 is TGTGCCTGCTCACTAGGGCGGTTAACTGAGCAGTTCTTC. This encodes CACSLGRLTEQFF. The chain employs TRBV18 and TRBJ2-1, with D perhaps matching TRBD2 (5 bases). Germline V gene data show CDR1 as KGHSH and CDR2 as LQKENI. The CDR3 consists of 13 residues. The variable domain in full, with the rest retrieved from reference TRBV18 and TRBJ2-1, is NAGVMQNPRHLVRRRGQEARLRCSPMKGHSHVYWYRQLPEEGLKFMVYLQKENIIDESGMPKERFSAEFPKEGPSILRIQQVVRGDSAAYFCACSLGRLTEQFFGPGTRLTVL.

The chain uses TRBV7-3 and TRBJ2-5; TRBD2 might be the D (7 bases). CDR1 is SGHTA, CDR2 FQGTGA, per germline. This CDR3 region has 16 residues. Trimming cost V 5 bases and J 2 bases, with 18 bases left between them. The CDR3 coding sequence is TGTGCCAGCAGCCCAGGTTTGGGGGGGCCGCAAGAGACCCAGTACTTC. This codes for CASSPGLGGPQETQYF.

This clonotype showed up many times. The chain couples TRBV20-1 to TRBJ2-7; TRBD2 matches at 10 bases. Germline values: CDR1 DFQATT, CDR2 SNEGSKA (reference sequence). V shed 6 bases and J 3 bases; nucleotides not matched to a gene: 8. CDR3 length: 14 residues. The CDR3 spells CSADSGLANYEQYF. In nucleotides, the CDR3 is TGCAGTGCCGATTCGGGACTAGCGAACTACGAGCAGTACTTC.

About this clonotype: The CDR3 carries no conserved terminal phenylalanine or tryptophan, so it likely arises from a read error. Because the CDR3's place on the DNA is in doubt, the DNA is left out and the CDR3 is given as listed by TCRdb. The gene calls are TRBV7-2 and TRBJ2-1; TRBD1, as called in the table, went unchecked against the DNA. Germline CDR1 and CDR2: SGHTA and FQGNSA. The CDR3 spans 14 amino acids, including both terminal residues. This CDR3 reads CASLTGLGYNESFS.

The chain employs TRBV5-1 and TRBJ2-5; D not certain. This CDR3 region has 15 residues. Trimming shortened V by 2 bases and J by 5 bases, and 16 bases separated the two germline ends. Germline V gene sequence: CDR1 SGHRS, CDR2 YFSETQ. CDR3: CASSFPGPEGETQYF. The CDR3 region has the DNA TGCGCCAGCAGCTTCCCTGGGCCGGAAGGGGAGACCCAGTACTTC.

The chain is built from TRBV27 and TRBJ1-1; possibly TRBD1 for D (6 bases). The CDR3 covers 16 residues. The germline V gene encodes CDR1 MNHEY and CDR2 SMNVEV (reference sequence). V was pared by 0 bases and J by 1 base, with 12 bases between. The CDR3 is CASSLSWGRRNTEAFF. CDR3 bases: TGTGCCAGCAGTTTATCATGGGGGCGTCGGAACACTGAAGCTTTCTTT.

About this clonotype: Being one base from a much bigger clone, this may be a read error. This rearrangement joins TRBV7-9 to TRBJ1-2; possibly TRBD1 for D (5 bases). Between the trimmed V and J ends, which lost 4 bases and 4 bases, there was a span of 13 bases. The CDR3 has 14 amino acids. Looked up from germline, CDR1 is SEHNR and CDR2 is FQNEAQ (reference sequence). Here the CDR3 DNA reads TGTGCCAGCAGCTGCACGACAGAGGGCTATGGCTACACCTTC. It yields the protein CASSCTTEGYGYTF.

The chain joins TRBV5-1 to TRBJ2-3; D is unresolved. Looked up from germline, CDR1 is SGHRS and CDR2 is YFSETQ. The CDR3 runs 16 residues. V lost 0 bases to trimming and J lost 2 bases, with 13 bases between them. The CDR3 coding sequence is TGCGCCAGCAGCTTGGGTCAGCCCCAACTCACAGATACGCAGTATTTT. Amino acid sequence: CASSLGQPQLTDTQYF.

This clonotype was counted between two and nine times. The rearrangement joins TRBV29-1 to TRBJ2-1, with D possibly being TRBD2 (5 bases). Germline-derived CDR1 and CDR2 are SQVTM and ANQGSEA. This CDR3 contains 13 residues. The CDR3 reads CSGSGRSYNEQFF. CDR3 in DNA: TGCAGTGGGTCGGGGAGATCCTACAATGAGCAGTTCTTC.

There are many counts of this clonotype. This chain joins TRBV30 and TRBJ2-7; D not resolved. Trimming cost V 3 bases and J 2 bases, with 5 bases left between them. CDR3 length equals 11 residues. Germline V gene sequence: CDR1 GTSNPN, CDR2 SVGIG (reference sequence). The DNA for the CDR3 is TGTGCCTGGAGCGAAGCCTACGAGCAGTACTTC. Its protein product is CAWSEAYEQYF.

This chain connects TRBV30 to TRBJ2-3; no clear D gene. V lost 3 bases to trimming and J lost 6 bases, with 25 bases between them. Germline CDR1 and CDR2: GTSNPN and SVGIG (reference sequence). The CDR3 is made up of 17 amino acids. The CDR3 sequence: CAWSGPVRPQVEDTQYF. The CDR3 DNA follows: TGTGCCTGGAGCGGCCCCGTTCGGCCTCAGGTTGAGGATACGCAGTATTTT.

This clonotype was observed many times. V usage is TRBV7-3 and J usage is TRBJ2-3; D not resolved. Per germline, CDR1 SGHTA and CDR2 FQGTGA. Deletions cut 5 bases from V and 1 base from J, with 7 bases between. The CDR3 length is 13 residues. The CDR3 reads CASSESRTDTQYF. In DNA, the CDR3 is TGTGCCAGCAGCGAGAGTCGCACAGATACGCAGTATTTT.

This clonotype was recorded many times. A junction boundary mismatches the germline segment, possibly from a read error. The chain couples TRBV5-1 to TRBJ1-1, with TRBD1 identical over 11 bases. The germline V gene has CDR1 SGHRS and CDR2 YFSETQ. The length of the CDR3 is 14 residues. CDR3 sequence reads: CASSPGTGGTEAFF. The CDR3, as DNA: TGTGCCAGCAGCCCCGGGACAGGGGGCACTGAAGCTTTCTTT.

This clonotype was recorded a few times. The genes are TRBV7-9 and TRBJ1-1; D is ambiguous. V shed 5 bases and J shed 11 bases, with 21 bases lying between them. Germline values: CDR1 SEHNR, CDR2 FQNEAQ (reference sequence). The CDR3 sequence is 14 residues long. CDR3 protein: CASSPSATDGEAFF. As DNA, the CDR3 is TGTGCCAGCAGCCCCTCGGCCACGGACGGTGAGGCTTTCTTT.

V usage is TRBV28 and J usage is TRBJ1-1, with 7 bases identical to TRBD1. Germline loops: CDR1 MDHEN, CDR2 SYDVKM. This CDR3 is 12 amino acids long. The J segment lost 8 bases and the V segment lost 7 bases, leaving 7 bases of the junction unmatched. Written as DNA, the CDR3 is TGTGCCAGCATCCTACCGGGACAGGAAGCTTTCTTT. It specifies CASILPGQEAFF.

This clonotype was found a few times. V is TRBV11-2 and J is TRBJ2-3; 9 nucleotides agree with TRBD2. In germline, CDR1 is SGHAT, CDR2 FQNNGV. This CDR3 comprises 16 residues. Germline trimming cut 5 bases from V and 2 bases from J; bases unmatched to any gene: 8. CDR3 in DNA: TGTGCCAGCAGCAAAATAGCGGGAGTCGTCACAGATACGCAGTATTTT. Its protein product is CASSKIAGVVTDTQYF.

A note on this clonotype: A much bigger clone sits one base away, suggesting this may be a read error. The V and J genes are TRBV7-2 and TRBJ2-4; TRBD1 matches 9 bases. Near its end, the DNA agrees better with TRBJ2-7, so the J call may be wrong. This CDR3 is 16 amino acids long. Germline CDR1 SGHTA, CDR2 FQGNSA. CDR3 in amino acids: CASSRTGVEEEYEQYF. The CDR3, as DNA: TGTGCCAGCAGCCGGACAGGGGTAGAGGAGGAATACGAGCAGTACTTC.

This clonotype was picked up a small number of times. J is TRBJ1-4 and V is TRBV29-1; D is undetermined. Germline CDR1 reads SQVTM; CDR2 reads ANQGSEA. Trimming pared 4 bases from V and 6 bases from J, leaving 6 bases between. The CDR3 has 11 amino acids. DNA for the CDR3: TGCAGCGTTGGAGGGTATGAAAAACTGTTTTTT. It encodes CSVGGYEKLFF.

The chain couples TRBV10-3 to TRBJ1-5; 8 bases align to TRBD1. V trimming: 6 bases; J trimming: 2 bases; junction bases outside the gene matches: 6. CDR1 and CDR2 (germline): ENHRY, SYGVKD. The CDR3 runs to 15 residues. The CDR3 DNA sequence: TGTGCCATCAGCCCGACAGGGGCGGGCAATCAGCCCCAGCATTTT. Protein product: CAISPTGAGNQPQHF.

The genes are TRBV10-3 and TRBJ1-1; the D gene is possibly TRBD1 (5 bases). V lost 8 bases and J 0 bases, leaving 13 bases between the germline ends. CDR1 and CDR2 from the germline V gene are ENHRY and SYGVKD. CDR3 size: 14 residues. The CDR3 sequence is CAIRDGGLNTEAFF. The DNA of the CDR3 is TGTGCCATCCGGGACGGGGGATTGAACACTGAAGCTTTCTTT.

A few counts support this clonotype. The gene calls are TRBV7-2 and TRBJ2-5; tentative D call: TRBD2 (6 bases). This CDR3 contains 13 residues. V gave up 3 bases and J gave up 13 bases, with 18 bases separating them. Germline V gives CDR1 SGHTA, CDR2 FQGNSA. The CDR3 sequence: CASSFQGLPPVYF. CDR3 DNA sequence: TGTGCCAGCAGCTTTCAGGGACTTCCTCCGGTGTACTTC.